The rows below give T cell receptor beta chains drawn from one sample of a study of T cell repertoires in cytomegalovirus infection. TCRdb itself ran the reads through MiXCR, one entry per CDR3 protein. Here the sample spans roughly 920,000 distinct CDR3 sequences, around 30% being singletons. Their recognized antigens are unknown. The sample here was cultured CD8+ T cells from PBMCs, taken from culture after CMV antigen stimulation. Every receptor here comes from a human donor in good health (CMV status not recorded). Some clones in this sample may be carry-over from other donors' samples. The CDR3 runs from the conserved cysteine through the conserved F or W. The order of the fields is clone size, D gene, J gene, V gene, CDR3 DNA, CDR3 protein. A D gene is named only where the DNA matches it firmly. Rows may omit the clone size; those that give it use once, few, many or a size class.

-	-	TRBJ1-1	TRBV11-2	TGTGCCAGCAGGCCGTGGGGGAAGAAGGACACTGAAGCTTTCTTT	CASRPWGKKDTEAFF
-	-	TRBJ1-5	TRBV6-1	TGTGCCAGTACCACCCTGCACCTCAATCAGCCCCAGCATTTT	CASTTLHLNQPQHF
few	TRBD2	TRBJ2-3	TRBV9	TGTGCCAGCAGCGTAGGCGGGGGGGCGCCGGGGGCAGATACGCAGTATTTT	CASSVGGGAPGADTQYF
few	-	TRBJ1-2	TRBV14	TGTGCCAGCAGCCAAGGAAGAAGGGGGTGGGACACCTTC	CASSQGRRGWDTF
-	TRBD2	TRBJ2-1	TRBV15	TGTGCCACCAGCAGACTAGCGGGGGTATTAGATGAGCAGTTCTTC	CATSRLAGVLDEQFF
-	TRBD1	TRBJ2-2	TRBV7-9	TGTGCCACCCCATCTTACAGGGGGCCTAACACCGGGGAGCTGTTTTTT	CATPSYRGPNTGELFF
many	-	TRBJ1-1	TRBV7-6	TGTGCCAGCAGCTTAGGAGGGGGTCCGAACACTGAAGCTTTCTTT	CASSLGGGPNTEAFF
-	-	TRBJ2-1	TRBV4-3	TGCGCCAGCAGCCAAGCGAGACAGGGAGGGAATGAGCAGTTCTTC	CASSQARQGGNEQFF
few	-	TRBJ2-5	TRBV20-1	TGCAGTGCTTTATTGGAGACCCAGTACTTC	CSALLETQYF
few	-	TRBJ2-5	TRBV10-3	TGTGCCATCAGCCATTCCGACAGTCAAGAACAAGAGACCCAGTACTTC	CAISHSDSQEQETQYF
few	-	TRBJ2-5	TRBV19	TGTGCCAGTAGTAGAGGCATCCTCCAAGAGACCCAGTACTTC	CASSRGILQETQYF
-	-	TRBJ2-6	TRBV12-3/TRBV12-4	TGTGCCAGCCATCCTACCTCTACAAGCTCTGGGGCCAACGTCCTGACTTTC	CASHPTSTSSGANVLTF
-	TRBD2	TRBJ2-5	TRBV29-1	TGCAGCGCGGATGGGACTAGCGGGGTACCCTTCAAGTACTTC	CSADGTSGVPFKYF
few	-	TRBJ1-3	TRBV6-5	TGTGCCAGCAGTTACTCTGAAAACTCTGGAAACACCATATATTTT	CASSYSENSGNTIYF
many	-	TRBJ2-5	TRBV7-8	TGTGCCAGCAGCCAATCGGACAGATACCTAAAAGAGACCCAGTACTTC	CASSQSDRYLKETQYF
few	TRBD2	TRBJ2-3	TRBV11-3	TGTGCCAGCAGCTTAGATCCGCGGGGGGAAGGTACAGATACGCAGTATTTT	CASSLDPRGEGTDTQYF
-	TRBD2	TRBJ2-2	TRBV2	TGTGCCACCGGGGCGGCGGGGGAAGCAAACACCGGGGAGCTGTTTTTT	CATGAAGEANTGELFF
-	-	TRBJ1-2	TRBV7-9	TGTGCCAGCAGCTCTCAAGGGCGGGGACGATATGGCTACACCTTC	CASSSQGRGRYGYTF
once	-	TRBJ1-1	TRBV12-3/TRBV12-4	TGTGCCAGCAGTCCCTCTCAGTTGGGTGAGACTGAAGCTTTCTTT	CASSPSQLGETEAFF
few	-	TRBJ1-1	TRBV19	TGTGCCAGTAGTCCGGACACTATAAGTAACACTGAAGCTTTCTTT	CASSPDTISNTEAFF
few	-	TRBJ2-2	TRBV28	TGTGCCAGCATTTCTACAGGGTTTGACACCGGGGAGCTGTTTTTT	CASISTGFDTGELFF
-	-	TRBJ1-6	TRBV7-8	TGTGCCAGCAGTTTCGGACAGAGCTCCTATAATTCACCCCTCCACTTT	CASSFGQSSYNSPLHF
few	-	TRBJ1-1	TRBV6-1	TGTGCCAGCAGTGTAATGAAAATTGAAGCTTTCTTT	CASSVMKIEAFF
few	-	TRBJ1-1	TRBV5-1	TGCGCCAGCAGCTTGGTCTCACGGGAGAACACTGAAGCTTTCTTT	CASSLVSRENTEAFF
few	-	TRBJ1-2	TRBV4-1	TGCGCCAGCAGCCAAGTGGGGGCAGGCTATGGCTACACCTTC	CASSQVGAGYGYTF
-	TRBD1	TRBJ1-5	TRBV6-5	TGTGCCAGCAGACGGGGACAGGGAAGCAATCAGCCCCAGCATTTT	CASRRGQGSNQPQHF
-	TRBD1	TRBJ1-2	TRBV29-1	TGCAGCGTTGAAGATCGTGGGACAGGGGACTATGGCTACACCTTC	CSVEDRGTGDYGYTF
-	TRBD1	TRBJ1-1	TRBV19	TGTGCCAGTAGTATTGGACAGGAGAGGACTGAAGCTTTCTTT	CASSIGQERTEAFF
-	-	TRBJ2-1	TRBV6-5	TGTGCCAGCAGTTATCATCCGGTACCCTCCTACAATGAGCAGTTCTTC	CASSYHPVPSYNEQFF
-	TRBD2	TRBJ2-3	TRBV14	TGTGCCAGCAGCCTCGGGACTAGCGGGGACTTCACAGATACGCAGTATTTT	CASSLGTSGDFTDTQYF
few	TRBD2	TRBJ2-1	TRBV10-3	TGTGCCATCAGTGATGGTCTAGCGGGGGGATACAGTGAGCAGTTCTTC	CAISDGLAGGYSEQFF
-	-	TRBJ2-1	TRBV27	TGTGCCAGCAGTTTCGGGCTAGGACCCTACAATGAGCAGTTCTTC	CASSFGLGPYNEQFF
many	-	TRBJ1-6	TRBV7-9	TGTGCCAGCAGCTTATGGAGGGAAGGGGGGAATTCACCCCTCCACTTT	CASSLWREGGNSPLHF
many	-	TRBJ2-6	TRBV7-2	TGTGCCAGAGGAGAGTTTAACTCTGGGGCCAACGTCCTGACTTTC	CARGEFNSGANVLTF
many	TRBD1	TRBJ1-2	TRBV12-3/TRBV12-4	TGTGCCAGCACTTCCGGGGGGGTACAGGGGTATGGCTACACCTTC	CASTSGGVQGYGYTF
-	-	TRBJ1-3	TRBV15	TGTGCCACCAGCAGAGATCGAAGACAGATCCTCTCTGGAAACACCATATATTTT	CATSRDRRQILSGNTIYF
few	-	TRBJ2-7	TRBV12-3/TRBV12-4	TGTGCCAGCAGAACCGAGAACTCCTACGAGCAGTACTTC	CASRTENSYEQYF
-	-	TRBJ1-5	TRBV2	TGTGCCAGCAGTGAACAGCTTAATAGCAATCAGCCCCAGCATTTT	CASSEQLNSNQPQHF
few	-	TRBJ1-3	TRBV2	TGTGCCAGCAGCCTCACCTCGGGGGCCTCTGGAAACACCATATATTTT	CASSLTSGASGNTIYF
few	-	TRBJ1-1	TRBV7-6	TGTGCCAGCAGCGAAAGGGACACGAACACTGAAGCTTTCTTT	CASSERDTNTEAFF
many	TRBD1	TRBJ1-1	TRBV7-6	TGTGCCAGCAGCTTAGGACGACAGGGGAACACTGAAGCTTTCTTT	CASSLGRQGNTEAFF
once	-	TRBJ1-2	TRBV19	TGTGCCAGTAGCATCATGGAGGCAGGGGCAACCCCTGGTGGCTACACCTTC	CASSIMEAGATPGGYTF
-	-	TRBJ2-2	TRBV5-6	TGTGCCAGCAGCCAGCGCGGGGCAGCGAACACCGGGGAGCTGTTTTTT	CASSQRGAANTGELFF
few	-	TRBJ1-2	TRBV6-9	TGTGCCAGCAGTTATTCGAAGGAGGGGGACTATGGCTACACCTTC	CASSYSKEGDYGYTF
-	TRBD1	TRBJ2-5	TRBV19	TGTGCCAGTAGTATAATTCGAGGACAGGGGCTCGGAGAGACCCAGTACTTC	CASSIIRGQGLGETQYF
few	-	TRBJ1-2	TRBV12-3/TRBV12-4	TGTGCCAGCAGTTTTCTATCGGATCGTGATGGCTACACCTTC	CASSFLSDRDGYTF
-	-	TRBJ1-1	TRBV12-3/TRBV12-4	TGTGCCAGCATCCTCAACGGGGGTTGGACTGAAGCTTTCTTT	CASILNGGWTEAFF
-	-	TRBJ2-5	TRBV24-1	TGTGCCACCAGTGGAGAAGGGGCGAAAGAGACCCAGTACTTC	CATSGEGAKETQYF
-	TRBD1	TRBJ2-2	TRBV2	TGTGCCAGCAGCCGTTCCGGGACAGGGAAAACCGGGGAGCTGTTTTTT	CASSRSGTGKTGELFF
few	-	TRBJ2-6	TRBV10-3	TGTGCCATCACCGAACGGACAGTAAAATACTCTGGGGCCAACGTCCTGACTTTC	CAITERTVKYSGANVLTF